A single sample gave rise to the 9 T cell receptor beta chains below, sequenced in a study of blood T cell repertoires in COVID-19. Sequenced by immunoSEQ multiplex PCR; TCRdb stores in-frame clones only, minus some. The sample carries approximately 230,000 clones, around 88% recorded once. Sequenced material: peripheral blood. These receptors were obtained from a man older than 75 with acute or convalescent COVID-19.

This chain connects TRBV19 to TRBJ2-2; 11 bases map to TRBD2. With V trimmed by 3 bases and J by 4 bases, 7 bases remained unmatched. Germline CDR1 reads LNHDA; CDR2 reads SQIVND (reference sequence). CDR3 length equals 17 residues. CDR3 sequence: CASSIGLAGLLTGELFF. DNA of the CDR3: TGTGCCAGTAGTATCGGACTAGCGGGCTTGCTCACCGGGGAGCTGTTTTTT. The variable domain in full, with the rest retrieved from reference TRBV19 and TRBJ2-2, is DGGITQSPKYLFRKEGQNVTLSCEQNLNHDAMYWYRQDPGQGLRLIYYSQIVNDFQKGDIAEGYSVSREKKESFPLTVTSAQKNPTAFYLCASSIGLAGLLTGELFFGEGSRLTVL.

Here the CDR3 DNA reads TGTGCCACCAGCAGATCCTCGGACAGGGTCGGGGAAAAACTGTTTTTT. Translation: CATSRSSDRVGEKLFF. This chain links TRBV15 with TRBJ1-4; 8 bases line up with TRBD1. This CDR3 region has 16 residues. CDR1 LNHNV and CDR2 YYDKDF come from the germline V gene (reference sequence). The J segment lost 8 bases and the V segment lost 2 bases, leaving 10 bases of the junction unmatched.

Written as DNA, the CDR3 is TGTGCCAGCAGCTCTTCGACTAGCGGGGAAGAGACCCAGTACTTC. Residues: CASSSSTSGEETQYF. The chain joins TRBV9 to TRBJ2-5; TRBD2 matches at 11 bases. Germline V gene data show CDR1 as SGDLS and CDR2 as YYNGEE. The CDR3 runs 15 residues. J gave up 3 bases and V 4 bases, and 5 bases lay outside the gene matches.

In regard to this clone: Other nucleotide sequences in the sample specify the same CDR3. The gene calls are TRBV5-1 and TRBJ1-2; 9 bases align to TRBD1. CDR3 length equals 15 residues. The V segment lost 1 base and the J segment 2 bases; nucleotides outside the gene matches: 3. Germline V gene data show CDR1 as SGHRS and CDR2 as YFSETQ. The CDR3 here is CASSLIGQGNYGYTF. The CDR3 nucleotides are TGCGCCAGCAGCTTGATCGGACAGGGGAACTATGGCTACACCTTC.

The sample holds a few counts of this clone. CDR3 in DNA: TGTGCCAGCAGTTTAGGTGGTCTACCCCCCTACGAGCAGTACTTC. The encoded protein is CASSLGGLPPYEQYF. The chain is built from TRBV27 and TRBJ2-7; D gene unclear. Trimming removed 2 bases at V and 2 bases at J, with 13 bases between. Germline CDR1 and CDR2: MNHEY and SMNVEV (reference sequence). The CDR3 is 15 amino acids.

This chain links TRBV9 with TRBJ2-7, with TRBD2 matching over 10 bases. Looked up from germline, CDR1 is SGDLS and CDR2 is YYNGEE. The trim removed 3 bases at V and 2 bases at J, leaving 8 bases unmatched. This CDR3 region has 16 residues. The CDR3 DNA reads TGTGCCAGCAGCGCCTCACTAGCGGGGTTTCCCTACGAGCAGTACTTC. Its protein is CASSASLAGFPYEQYF.

The chain carries TRBV2 and TRBJ1-2; possibly TRBD1 for D (6 bases). From germline, CDR1 is SNHLY and CDR2 FYNNEI. Deletions cut 5 bases from V and 0 bases from J, with 13 bases between. The CDR3 sequence is 15 residues long. This CDR3 is CASSSPQGPNYGYTF. The CDR3 DNA is TGTGCCAGCAGTTCGCCACAGGGACCTAACTATGGCTACACCTTC.

The V gene is TRBV19, the J gene TRBJ2-5; D gene ambiguous. Trimming pared 0 bases from V and 0 bases from J, leaving 11 bases between. Germline V lookup: CDR1 LNHDA, CDR2 SQIVND (reference sequence). The CDR3 has 16 residues. As DNA, the CDR3 is TGTGCCAGTAGTATAGATTGGAACAGCTACCAAGAGACCCAGTACTTC. Its translation is CASSIDWNSYQETQYF.

V and J are TRBV5-5 and TRBJ1-6, with D maybe TRBD1 (6 bases). The CDR3 has 20 residues. V dropped 4 bases and J dropped 4 bases, with 27 bases sitting between them. Germline CDR1 SGHKS, CDR2 YYEKEE (reference sequence). CDR3 in DNA: TGTGCCAGCAGCCCCTTAGAGCCGGGGGGGCAGGGAAGATATAATTCACCCCTCCACTTT. Its translation: CASSPLEPGGQGRYNSPLHF.